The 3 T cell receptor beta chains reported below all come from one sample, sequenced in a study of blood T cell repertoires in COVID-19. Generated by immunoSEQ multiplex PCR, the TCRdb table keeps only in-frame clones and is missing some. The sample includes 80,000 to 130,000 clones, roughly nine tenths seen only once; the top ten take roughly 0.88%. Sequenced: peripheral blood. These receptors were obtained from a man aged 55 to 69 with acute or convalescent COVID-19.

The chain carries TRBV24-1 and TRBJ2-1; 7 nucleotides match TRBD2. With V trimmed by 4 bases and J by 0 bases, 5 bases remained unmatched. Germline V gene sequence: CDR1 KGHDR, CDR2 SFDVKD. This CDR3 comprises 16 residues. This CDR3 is CATSEERGPSYNEQFF. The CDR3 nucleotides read TGTGCCACCAGTGAGGAGCGGGGTCCCTCCTACAATGAGCAGTTCTTC.

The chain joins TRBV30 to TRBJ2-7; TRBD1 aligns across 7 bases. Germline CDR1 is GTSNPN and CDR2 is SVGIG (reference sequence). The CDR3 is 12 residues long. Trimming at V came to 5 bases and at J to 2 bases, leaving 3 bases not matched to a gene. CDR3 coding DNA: TGTGCCTGGGGCGACAGGGCCTACGAGCAGTACTTC. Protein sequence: CAWGDRAYEQYF.

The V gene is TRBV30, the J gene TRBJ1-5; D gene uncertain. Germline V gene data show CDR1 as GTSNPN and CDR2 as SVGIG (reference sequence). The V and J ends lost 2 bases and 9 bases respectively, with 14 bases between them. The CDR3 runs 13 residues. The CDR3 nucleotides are TGTGCCTGGAGTTCAGAGGGAATTTTGCCCCAGCATTTT. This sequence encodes CAWSSEGILPQHF.